These 25 T cell receptor beta chains came from one sample sequenced in a study of blood T cell repertoires in COVID-19. Assay: immunoSEQ multiplex PCR; the TCRdb copy retains only in-frame clones and omits some. This sample has under 50,000 clones, with 79% found just once. Material: peripheral blood. These receptor sequences come from a man between 65 and 85 years old with acute or convalescent COVID-19.

The gene calls are TRBV13 and TRBJ2-1; 9 nucleotides match TRBD1. The CDR3 runs 16 residues. Per the germline V gene, CDR1 is PRHDT and CDR2 is FYEKMQ (reference sequence). J gave up 7 bases and V 5 bases, and 12 bases lay outside the gene matches. The CDR3: CASSGVDRGGVNEQFF. CDR3 bases: TGTGCCAGCAGCGGCGTGGACAGGGGAGGGGTAAATGAGCAGTTCTTC.

The V gene is TRBV12-3 or TRBV12-4, the J gene TRBJ2-1; no clear D gene. The CDR3 is 11 residues long. Trimming took off 7 bases at V and 8 bases at J, with 9 bases between the two ends. This chain's CDR3 is CASTLRDEQFF. The CDR3 nucleotides read TGTGCCAGCACCCTGCGCGATGAGCAGTTCTTC.

The rearrangement joins TRBV20-1 to TRBJ1-1; D ambiguous. Germline V gene lookup returns CDR1 DFQATT and CDR2 SNEGSKA (reference sequence). The CDR3 sequence is 11 residues long. V dropped 3 bases and J dropped 4 bases, with 6 bases sitting between them. The CDR3 loop is CSASRSTEAFF. The DNA of the CDR3 is TGCAGTGCTAGCCGTAGCACTGAAGCTTTCTTT.

The rearrangement uses TRBV28 and TRBJ1-5; 7 bases agree with TRBD1. Per the germline V gene, CDR1 is MDHEN and CDR2 is SYDVKM. The CDR3 runs 15 residues. V was pared by 2 bases and J by 4 bases, with 5 bases of the junction left unmatched. DNA for the CDR3: TGTGCCAGCAGTTTAGAGGGGGCAGGTAATCAGCCCCAGCATTTT. Encoded protein: CASSLEGAGNQPQHF.

CDR3 nucleotide sequence: TGCGCCAGCAGCCACCCCCGCCAGGGGAGGGACACTGAAGCTTTCTTT. Translated, it gives CASSHPRQGRDTEAFF. The chain employs TRBV4-1 and TRBJ1-1; D might be TRBD1 (6 bases). V was clipped by 3 bases and J by 3 bases, with 17 bases between them. The V gene's germline CDR1 is MGHRA and CDR2 YSYEKL. The CDR3 spans 16 residues.

The V call is TRBV20-1, the J call TRBJ2-7; D is possibly TRBD2 (5 bases). The ends were cut back, 3 bases at V and 4 bases at J, with 19 bases in the middle. This CDR3 is 15 amino acids long. Germline values: CDR1 DFQATT, CDR2 SNEGSKA (reference sequence). The CDR3 loop reads CSASKEALILYEQYF. CDR3 DNA sequence: TGCAGTGCTAGTAAGGAGGCCCTGATCCTTTACGAGCAGTACTTC.

The chain links TRBV18 to TRBJ2-5, with 8 bases that match TRBD1. After removal of 3 bases from V and 4 bases from J, the junction contained 4 bases not matched to a gene. The length of the CDR3 is 14 residues. Germline CDR1 reads KGHSH; CDR2 reads LQKENI. CDR3 protein: CASSPNRGAETQYF. CDR3 coding DNA: TGTGCCAGCTCACCCAACAGGGGGGCAGAGACCCAGTACTTC.

The chain has TRBV4-1 and TRBJ1-1; D gene unclear. Germline V gene sequence: CDR1 MGHRA, CDR2 YSYEKL. The length of the CDR3 is 15 residues. The germline V and J ends were trimmed by 4 bases and 0 bases, with 12 bases remaining between them. The CDR3, as DNA: TGCGCCAGCAGCCTCAAGGAGAATATGAACACTGAAGCTTTCTTT. Its translation: CASSLKENMNTEAFF.

The sample holds one count of this clone. This chain connects TRBV5-1 to TRBJ2-2; the match to TRBD2 covers 13 bases. CDR1 SGHRS and CDR2 YFSETQ come from the germline V gene. This CDR3 contains 18 residues. V gave up 4 bases and J gave up 5 bases; unmatched junction bases: 11. CDR3 sequence: CASSPFGGLAGTTGELFF. The CDR3 bases are TGCGCCAGCAGCCCATTCGGGGGACTAGCGGGAACTACCGGGGAGCTGTTTTTT.

V and J are TRBV28 and TRBJ2-1, with 10 bases matching TRBD2. The CDR3 is made up of 17 amino acids. Germline V CDR1 and CDR2: MDHEN, SYDVKM. J was trimmed by 0 bases and V by 3 bases; bases with no gene match: 5. The CDR3 protein is CASSLILAGASYNEQFF. The CDR3 DNA follows: TGTGCCAGCAGTTTGATTCTAGCGGGAGCCTCCTACAATGAGCAGTTCTTC.

This CDR3 is CASSPGQGGNEQFF. In DNA form, the CDR3 reads TGTGCCAGCAGTCCCGGACAGGGCGGGAATGAGCAGTTCTTC. This chain connects TRBV27 to TRBJ2-1; 8 bases line up with TRBD1. The V segment lost 5 bases and the J segment 7 bases; nucleotides outside the gene matches: 7. This CDR3 contains 14 residues. The germline V gene encodes CDR1 MNHEY and CDR2 SMNVEV (reference sequence).

J is TRBJ2-3 and V is TRBV19; D is uncertain. The CDR3 is 12 amino acids. V gave up 7 bases and J gave up 4 bases, with 9 bases separating them. Per germline, CDR1 LNHDA and CDR2 SQIVND (reference sequence). The CDR3 DNA sequence: TGTGCCAGTACTTCCCGGGCAGATACGCAGTATTTT. Protein product: CASTSRADTQYF.

The V gene is TRBV18, the J gene TRBJ1-6; TRBD1 matches 9 bases. The CDR3 contains 13 residues. CDR1 KGHSH and CDR2 LQKENI come from the germline V gene. Trimming cost V 6 bases and J 8 bases; bases outside gene matches: 2. The CDR3 region is CASSDRGDSPLHF. The CDR3 DNA is TGTGCCAGCTCCGACAGGGGGGATTCACCCCTCCACTTT.

The gene calls are TRBV5-4 and TRBJ2-5; 11 bases agree with TRBD1. The V gene end was trimmed by 5 bases and the J gene end by 2 bases; junction bases not matched to a gene: 2. CDR3 size: 14 residues. From germline, CDR1 is SGHNT and CDR2 YYREEE (reference sequence). The CDR3 sequence: CASRDRGRQETQYF. Here the CDR3 DNA reads TGTGCCAGCAGGGACAGGGGGCGTCAAGAGACCCAGTACTTC.

The V gene is TRBV27, the J gene TRBJ2-2, with D tentatively TRBD2 (6 bases). This CDR3 has 14 amino acids. CDR1 MNHEY and CDR2 SMNVEV come from the germline V gene (reference sequence). The germline V and J ends were trimmed by 6 bases and 4 bases, with 12 bases remaining between them. The DNA for the CDR3 is TGTGCCAGCAGGGTCGAGCGGGTCACCGGGGAGCTGTTTTTT. Amino acid sequence: CASRVERVTGELFF.

The V and J genes are TRBV28 and TRBJ2-7, with 9 bases aligning to TRBD1. Germline V gives CDR1 MDHEN, CDR2 SYDVKM. The CDR3 spans 15 residues. J gave up 6 bases and V 3 bases, and 9 bases lay outside the gene matches. The chain's CDR3 is CASSLGGQGRAEQYF. As DNA, the CDR3 is TGTGCCAGCAGTTTGGGGGGACAGGGTAGGGCCGAGCAGTACTTC.

The V and J genes are TRBV24-1 and TRBJ2-3; possibly TRBD1 for D (5 bases). This CDR3 has 14 residues. With 10 bases removed from V and 1 base from J, the gap between germline ends came to 14 bases. CDR1 is KGHDR and CDR2 is SFDVKD in the germline V gene. CDR3 sequence reads: CATGMEGGTDTQYF. For the CDR3, the DNA is TGTGCCACAGGAATGGAAGGGGGCACAGATACGCAGTATTTT.

This rearrangement joins TRBV7-3 to TRBJ2-1, with D unresolved. This CDR3 is 15 amino acids long. Germline V gene sequence: CDR1 SGHTA, CDR2 FQGTGA. Trimming took off 5 bases at V and 3 bases at J, with 14 bases between the two ends. The CDR3 loop reads CASSTDSNLYNEQFF. DNA of the CDR3: TGTGCCAGCAGCACCGACTCCAATCTCTACAATGAGCAGTTCTTC.

V usage is TRBV10-2 and J usage is TRBJ1-5, with 11 nucleotides matching TRBD1. Germline lookup yields CDR1 WSHSY and CDR2 SAAADI. Trimming removed 6 bases from V and 0 bases from J; junction bases left unmatched: 1. This CDR3 is built from 15 residues. In DNA form, the CDR3 reads TGCGCCAGCAGCGGGACAGGGGGTAGCAATCAGCCCCAGCATTTT. Residues: CASSGTGGSNQPQHF.

V and J are TRBV28 and TRBJ1-2; the D gene is possibly TRBD1 (5 bases). Trimming removed 8 bases at V and 0 bases at J, with 19 bases between. The V gene's germline CDR1 is MDHEN and CDR2 SYDVKM. This CDR3 is 16 amino acids long. Written as DNA, the CDR3 is TGTGCCAGCCTACAGGACGGAGGAGGGCCTAACTATGGCTACACCTTC. This translates into CASLQDGGGPNYGYTF.

This clone has only a few counts. The rearrangement uses TRBV7-9 and TRBJ1-2; no firm D call. The germline V and J ends were trimmed by 5 bases and 11 bases, with 3 bases remaining between them. The CDR3 covers 8 residues. Germline V gene lookup returns CDR1 SEHNR and CDR2 FQNEAQ (reference sequence). The CDR3: CASSLYTF. CDR3 DNA: TGTGCCAGCAGCCTTTACACCTTC.

The V gene is TRBV28, the J gene TRBJ1-5; no clear D gene. CDR3 size: 14 residues. The V and J ends lost 6 bases and 0 bases respectively, with 9 bases between them. Per germline, CDR1 MDHEN and CDR2 SYDVKM. The CDR3 region has the DNA TGTGCCAGCAGAATAGTAAATAGCAATCAGCCCCAGCATTTT. Amino acids: CASRIVNSNQPQHF. The entire variable domain, with the rest obtained from reference TRBV28 and TRBJ1-5, is as follows: DVKVTQSSRYLVKRTGEKVFLECVQDMDHENMFWYRQDPGLGLRLIYFSYDVKMKEKGDIPEGYSVSREKKERFSLILESASTNQTSMYLCASRIVNSNQPQHFGDGTRLSIL.

This clone was recorded once. This CDR3 is CASSSPGLNTEAFF. CDR3 nucleotides: TGTGCCAGCAGTTCCCCGGGACTTAACACTGAAGCTTTCTTT. The chain joins TRBV6-2 or TRBV6-3 to TRBJ1-1, with D perhaps matching TRBD1 (5 bases). This CDR3 region has 14 residues. Germline-derived CDR1 and CDR2 are MNHEY and SVGEGT. Trimming removed 4 bases from V and 2 bases from J, with 11 bases in between.

The chain recombines TRBV6-5 with TRBJ1-5; D possibly corresponds to TRBD1 (6 bases). Germline V gene lookup returns CDR1 MNHEY and CDR2 SVGAGI. V lost 6 bases and J 3 bases, leaving 15 bases between the germline ends. The CDR3 is made up of 15 amino acids. CDR3 in DNA: TGTGCCAGCAGGGGGGGGGCAGAAGTCAATCAGCCCCAGCATTTT. Protein sequence: CASRGGAEVNQPQHF.

The chain couples TRBV18 to TRBJ1-1; TRBD1 might be the D (5 bases). CDR3 size: 13 residues. CDR1 and CDR2 (germline): KGHSH, LQKENI. The V end was cut by 4 bases, the J end by 1 base, with 7 bases between. CDR3 DNA sequence: TGTGCCAGCTCACTCGGACAGAACACTGAAGCTTTCTTT. Translation: CASSLGQNTEAFF.